The rows below give T cell receptor beta chains drawn from one sample of a study of early T cells in non-severe SARS-CoV-2 infection. MiXCR, applied by TCRdb to the 5' RACE reads, yields one record per CDR3 protein. This table has roughly 31,000 distinct CDR3 sequences, about 4.2% appearing once. Sequencing was performed on whole blood. These receptors originate from an adult who was a healthcare worker with PCR-confirmed SARS-CoV-2 infection or an uninfected control (not recorded which). CDR3s include the opening cysteine and the closing phenylalanine or tryptophan. A D gene is named only where the DNA matches it firmly. Where a row states a size, it is once, few, many or the class of an expanded clone; other rows omit it.

cdr3_nt: TGTGCCAGCAGCTTTCACGAGGGAACCACAGATACGCAGTATTTT
cdr3_aa: CASSFHEGTTDTQYF
v_call: TRBV7-9
clone_size: many
j_call: TRBJ2-3
d_call: .
cdr3_length: 15

cdr3_nt: TGTGCCAGCAGCTCCCTTATGTCAGGGTCCAACGAGCAGTACTTC
cdr3_aa: CASSSLMSGSNEQYF
v_call: TRBV28
clone_size: medium-sized
j_call: TRBJ2-7
d_call: .
cdr3_length: 15

cdr3_nt: TGTGCCAGCAGTTCTACGACTAGCCACACTTCCTACAATGAGCAGTTCTTC
cdr3_aa: CASSSTTSHTSYNEQFF
v_call: TRBV28
clone_size: many
j_call: TRBJ2-1
d_call: TRBD2
cdr3_length: 17

cdr3_nt: TGTGCCAGCAGCCAAGGAGGGACAGCCTCTAACTATGGCTACACCTTC
cdr3_aa: CASSQGGTASNYGYTF
v_call: TRBV3-1
clone_size: many
j_call: TRBJ1-2
d_call: TRBD1
cdr3_length: 16

cdr3_nt: TGTGCCAGCAGCGGGACAGCCTACGAGCAGTACTTC
cdr3_aa: CASSGTAYEQYF
v_call: TRBV6-6
clone_size: many
j_call: TRBJ2-7
d_call: TRBD1
cdr3_length: 12

cdr3_nt: TGCGCCGGCAACGACAGGCATCCCCAAGAGACCCAGTACTTC
cdr3_aa: CAGNDRHPQETQYF
v_call: TRBV5-1
clone_size: few
j_call: TRBJ2-5
d_call: .
cdr3_length: 14

cdr3_nt: TGTGCCAGCAGTTACTCGGCAGGCTTGAACACTGAAGCTTTCTTT
cdr3_aa: CASSYSAGLNTEAFF
v_call: TRBV6-5
clone_size: many
j_call: TRBJ1-1
d_call: .
cdr3_length: 15

cdr3_nt: TGTGCCAGCAGCTTCAACGGGGCCAACGTCCTGACTTTC
cdr3_aa: CASSFNGANVLTF
v_call: TRBV7-2
clone_size: many
j_call: TRBJ2-6
d_call: .
cdr3_length: 13

cdr3_nt: TGTGCCAGCAGACCCCAGGAGGCGAGGTCGATGAACACTGAAGCTTTCTTT
cdr3_aa: CASRPQEARSMNTEAFF
v_call: TRBV6-5
clone_size: medium-sized
j_call: TRBJ1-1
d_call: .
cdr3_length: 17

cdr3_nt: TGCAGCGTTGAAAAAGGAAACTATGGCTACACCTTC
cdr3_aa: CSVEKGNYGYTF
v_call: TRBV29-1
clone_size: .
j_call: TRBJ1-2
d_call: .
cdr3_length: 12

cdr3_nt: TGCAGCGTTGCCAGTTCCACGGGAAACACCATATATTTT
cdr3_aa: CSVASSTGNTIYF
v_call: TRBV29-1
clone_size: many
j_call: TRBJ1-3
d_call: .
cdr3_length: 13

cdr3_nt: TGTGCCAGCAGCTTGGCCTGGAGGGCCCTAAGCGGGGCCAACGTCCTGACTTTC
cdr3_aa: CASSLAWRALSGANVLTF
v_call: TRBV5-4
clone_size: many
j_call: TRBJ2-6
d_call: .
cdr3_length: 18

cdr3_nt: TGTGCCAGCAGCTTACGGACAGGTTCCTACGTGGAGCAGTACTTC
cdr3_aa: CASSLRTGSYVEQYF
v_call: TRBV11-1
clone_size: few
j_call: TRBJ2-7
d_call: TRBD1
cdr3_length: 15

cdr3_nt: TGTGCCAGCAGCTCCTCCCCGGGGGATCAGCCCCAGCATTTT
cdr3_aa: CASSSSPGDQPQHF
v_call: TRBV11-1
clone_size: .
j_call: TRBJ1-5
d_call: .
cdr3_length: 14

cdr3_nt: TGCGCCAGCAGCTGGGGGAACACTGAAGCTTTCTTT
cdr3_aa: CASSWGNTEAFF
v_call: TRBV5-1
clone_size: many
j_call: TRBJ1-1
d_call: .
cdr3_length: 12

cdr3_nt: TGCGCCAGCAGTCCAGGACAGGGGCCCTACGAGCAGTACTTC
cdr3_aa: CASSPGQGPYEQYF
v_call: TRBV5-1
clone_size: medium-sized
j_call: TRBJ2-7
d_call: TRBD1
cdr3_length: 14

cdr3_nt: TGTGCCAGCAGTCAACAAAGGGCGACGAACACTGAAGCTTTCTTT
cdr3_aa: CASSQQRATNTEAFF
v_call: TRBV14
clone_size: few
j_call: TRBJ1-1
d_call: .
cdr3_length: 15

cdr3_nt: TGTGCCAGCAGTTACGACAGAGATCAGCCCCAGCATTTT
cdr3_aa: CASSYDRDQPQHF
v_call: TRBV6-5
clone_size: many
j_call: TRBJ1-5
d_call: .
cdr3_length: 13

cdr3_nt: TGTGCCAGCAGGACGCTTGGGACGGATGGCTACACCTTC
cdr3_aa: CASRTLGTDGYTF
v_call: TRBV12-3/TRBV12-4
clone_size: many
j_call: TRBJ1-2
d_call: .
cdr3_length: 13

cdr3_nt: TGCAGTGCTGGACTAGCGGGAGCGGTCGGGGAGCTGTTTTTT
cdr3_aa: CSAGLAGAVGELFF
v_call: TRBV20-1
clone_size: few
j_call: TRBJ2-2
d_call: TRBD2
cdr3_length: 14

cdr3_nt: TGCAGCGTTGAAGGGGGTAGTTACTATGGCTACACCTTC
cdr3_aa: CSVEGGSYYGYTF
v_call: TRBV29-1
clone_size: many
j_call: TRBJ1-2
d_call: .
cdr3_length: 13

cdr3_nt: TGTGCCACCCTAGCGGGGGGGCTGAACATTCAGTACTTC
cdr3_aa: CATLAGGLNIQYF
v_call: TRBV28
clone_size: many
j_call: TRBJ2-4
d_call: TRBD2
cdr3_length: 13

cdr3_nt: TGCGCCAGCAGCTTGGGGGCAGGCGAGCAGTACTTC
cdr3_aa: CASSLGAGEQYF
v_call: TRBV5-1
clone_size: many
j_call: TRBJ2-7
d_call: .
cdr3_length: 12

cdr3_nt: TGTGCCAGCAGCAACGGGGCCCCAATTGGACTAGCGGGGTATGAGCAGTTCTTC
cdr3_aa: CASSNGAPIGLAGYEQFF
v_call: TRBV21-1
clone_size: few
j_call: TRBJ2-1
d_call: .
cdr3_length: 18

cdr3_nt: TGTGCCAGCACGCTAACGGGGGGATTAAGAGATACGCAGTATTTT
cdr3_aa: CASTLTGGLRDTQYF
v_call: TRBV5-4
clone_size: many
j_call: TRBJ2-3
d_call: TRBD2
cdr3_length: 15

cdr3_nt: TGTGCCTGGAGTTCCCGCCCCGTCAATGAGCAGTTCTTC
cdr3_aa: CAWSSRPVNEQFF
v_call: TRBV30
clone_size: many
j_call: TRBJ2-1
d_call: .
cdr3_length: 13

cdr3_nt: TGTGCCAGCAGCTCCGGGACACCGAACACTGAAGCTTTCTTT
cdr3_aa: CASSSGTPNTEAFF
v_call: TRBV7-8
clone_size: many
j_call: TRBJ1-1
d_call: .
cdr3_length: 14

cdr3_nt: TGTGCCACCAGGGTGAGGGGGCGCACCGGGGAGCTGTTTTTT
cdr3_aa: CATRVRGRTGELFF
v_call: TRBV28
clone_size: many
j_call: TRBJ2-2
d_call: TRBD1
cdr3_length: 14

cdr3_nt: TGTGCCAGCAGCCCGATGGACAATCAGGTGCGGGGAGCTTTCTTT
cdr3_aa: CASSPMDNQVRGAFF
v_call: TRBV5-6
clone_size: many
j_call: TRBJ1-1
d_call: .
cdr3_length: 15

cdr3_nt: TGCAGTGCTAAGGGACGGACGAACACCGGGGAGCTGTTTTTT
cdr3_aa: CSAKGRTNTGELFF
v_call: TRBV20-1
clone_size: many
j_call: TRBJ2-2
d_call: .
cdr3_length: 14

cdr3_nt: TGTGCCAGCAATCCAGCTTTAGTGAGGAACACTGAAGCTTTCTTT
cdr3_aa: CASNPALVRNTEAFF
v_call: TRBV7-9
clone_size: many
j_call: TRBJ1-1
d_call: .
cdr3_length: 15

cdr3_nt: TGCAGCGCAGAAGGGCTCCGGGACAGGAGCTCCTACGAGCAGTACTTC
cdr3_aa: CSAEGLRDRSSYEQYF
v_call: TRBV29-1
clone_size: .
j_call: TRBJ2-7
d_call: TRBD1
cdr3_length: 16

cdr3_nt: TGTGCCAGCAGTGACCACTTGGGCATCTCCTACGAGCAGTACTTC
cdr3_aa: CASSDHLGISYEQYF
v_call: TRBV25-1
clone_size: many
j_call: TRBJ2-7
d_call: .
cdr3_length: 15

cdr3_nt: TGTGCCAGCAGCCGTTCGGAGGATGGGCAAGAGACCCAGTACTTC
cdr3_aa: CASSRSEDGQETQYF
v_call: TRBV5-4
clone_size: many
j_call: TRBJ2-5
d_call: .
cdr3_length: 15

cdr3_nt: TGTGCCAGCAGGGACAGGGGGAATGTGAACACTGAAGCTTTCTTT
cdr3_aa: CASRDRGNVNTEAFF
v_call: TRBV2
clone_size: .
j_call: TRBJ1-1
d_call: TRBD1
cdr3_length: 15

cdr3_nt: TGTGCCAGCAGCTTAGGGGGTTACAATCAGCCCCAGCATTTT
cdr3_aa: CASSLGGYNQPQHF
v_call: TRBV7-8
clone_size: .
j_call: TRBJ1-5
d_call: .
cdr3_length: 14

cdr3_nt: TGCGCCAGCAGCCAAGCCAGCCCAGTCTATAATTCACCCCTCCACTTT
cdr3_aa: CASSQASPVYNSPLHF
v_call: TRBV4-1
clone_size: .
j_call: TRBJ1-6
d_call: .
cdr3_length: 16

cdr3_nt: TGTGCCAGCAGCTATGGGGTAAACCCCTATTCACCCCTCCACTTT
cdr3_aa: CASSYGVNPYSPLHF
v_call: TRBV5-4
clone_size: many
j_call: TRBJ1-6
d_call: .
cdr3_length: 15

cdr3_nt: TGTGCCAGCAGCCAAGTTGGGGGCTACACCTTC
cdr3_aa: CASSQVGGYTF
v_call: TRBV3-1
clone_size: few
j_call: TRBJ1-2
d_call: .
cdr3_length: 11

cdr3_nt: TGTGCCAGCAGCCAAGGGACAGGGCAAGAGACCCAGTACTTC
cdr3_aa: CASSQGTGQETQYF
v_call: TRBV3-1
clone_size: many
j_call: TRBJ2-5
d_call: TRBD1
cdr3_length: 14

cdr3_nt: TGTGCCAGCAGTGAGCGTACAGGGTGGGACATTCAGTACTTC
cdr3_aa: CASSERTGWDIQYF
v_call: TRBV6-1
clone_size: many
j_call: TRBJ2-4
d_call: .
cdr3_length: 14

cdr3_nt: TGTGCCAGCAATCCGCTTAGTAGGGGACACGAGCAGTACTTC
cdr3_aa: CASNPLSRGHEQYF
v_call: TRBV6-5
clone_size: many
j_call: TRBJ2-7
d_call: .
cdr3_length: 14

cdr3_nt: TGTGCCAGCAGCTTAGGTGGAGGGTCCTCACCCCTCCACTTT
cdr3_aa: CASSLGGGSSPLHF
v_call: TRBV7-8
clone_size: .
j_call: TRBJ1-6
d_call: .
cdr3_length: 14

cdr3_nt: TGTGCCAGCAGCTTAGAGAGGGGTTCGGATACGCAGTATTTT
cdr3_aa: CASSLERGSDTQYF
v_call: TRBV11-2
clone_size: .
j_call: TRBJ2-3
d_call: .
cdr3_length: 14

cdr3_nt: TGTGCCAGCAGCCAAGGGGCAGGGTTTACTGAAGCTTTCTTT
cdr3_aa: CASSQGAGFTEAFF
v_call: TRBV3-1
clone_size: many
j_call: TRBJ1-1
d_call: .
cdr3_length: 14